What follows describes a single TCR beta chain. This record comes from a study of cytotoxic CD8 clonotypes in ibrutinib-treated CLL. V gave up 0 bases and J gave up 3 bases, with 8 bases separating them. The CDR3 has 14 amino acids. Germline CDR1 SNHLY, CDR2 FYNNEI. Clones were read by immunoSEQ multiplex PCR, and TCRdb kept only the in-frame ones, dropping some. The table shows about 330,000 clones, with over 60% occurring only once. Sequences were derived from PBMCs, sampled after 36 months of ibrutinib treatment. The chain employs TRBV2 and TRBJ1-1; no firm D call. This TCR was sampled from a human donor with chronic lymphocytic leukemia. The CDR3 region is CASSEALGYTEAFF. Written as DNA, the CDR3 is TGTGCCAGCAGTGAAGCGCTAGGGTACACTGAAGCTTTCTTT.